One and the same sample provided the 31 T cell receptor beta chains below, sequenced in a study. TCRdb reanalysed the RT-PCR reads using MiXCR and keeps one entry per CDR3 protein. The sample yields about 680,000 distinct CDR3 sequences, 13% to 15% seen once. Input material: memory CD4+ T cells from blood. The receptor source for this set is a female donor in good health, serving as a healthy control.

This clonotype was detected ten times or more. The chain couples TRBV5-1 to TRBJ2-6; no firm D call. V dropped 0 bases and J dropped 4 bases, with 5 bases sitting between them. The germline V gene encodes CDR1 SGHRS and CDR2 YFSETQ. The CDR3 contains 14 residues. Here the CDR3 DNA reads TGCGCCAGCAGCTTGGGTGGAGGGGCCAACGTCCTGACTTTC. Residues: CASSLGGGANVLTF.

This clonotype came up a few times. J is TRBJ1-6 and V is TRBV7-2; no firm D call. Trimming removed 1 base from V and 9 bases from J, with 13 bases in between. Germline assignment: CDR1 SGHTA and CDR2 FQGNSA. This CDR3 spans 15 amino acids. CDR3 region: CASSLDLSAGSPLHF. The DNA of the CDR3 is TGTGCCAGCAGCTTAGACCTCTCTGCCGGTTCACCCCTCCACTTT.

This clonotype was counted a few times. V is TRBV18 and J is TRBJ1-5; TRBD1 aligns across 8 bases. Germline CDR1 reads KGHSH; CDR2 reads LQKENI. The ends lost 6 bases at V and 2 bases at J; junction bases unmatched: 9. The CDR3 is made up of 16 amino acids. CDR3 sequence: CASSPTMTGGNQPQHF. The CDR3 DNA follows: TGTGCCAGCTCCCCTACCATGACAGGGGGCAATCAGCCCCAGCATTTT.

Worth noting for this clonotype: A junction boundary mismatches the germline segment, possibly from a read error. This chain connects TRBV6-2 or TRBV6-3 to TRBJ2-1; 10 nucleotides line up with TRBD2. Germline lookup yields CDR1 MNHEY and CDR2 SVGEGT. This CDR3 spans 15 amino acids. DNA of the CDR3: TGTGCCAGCAGTTCCGCTAGCGGGGGCCCGGGGACCGGGGTCTTC. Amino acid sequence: CASSSASGGPGTGVF.

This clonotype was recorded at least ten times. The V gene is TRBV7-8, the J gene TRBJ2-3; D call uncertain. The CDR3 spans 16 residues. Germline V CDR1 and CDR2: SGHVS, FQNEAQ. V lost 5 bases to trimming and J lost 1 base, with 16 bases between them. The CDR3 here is CASSLQTRRGTDTQYF. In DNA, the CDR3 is TGTGCCAGCAGCCTACAGACAAGGCGCGGCACAGATACGCAGTATTTT.

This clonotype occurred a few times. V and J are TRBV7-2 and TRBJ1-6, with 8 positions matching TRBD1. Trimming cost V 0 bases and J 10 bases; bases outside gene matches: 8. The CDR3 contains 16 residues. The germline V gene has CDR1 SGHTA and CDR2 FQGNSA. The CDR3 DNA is TGTGCCAGCAGCTTAGCGCCAGGGGGCGCGACCTCACCCCTCCACTTT. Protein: CASSLAPGGATSPLHF. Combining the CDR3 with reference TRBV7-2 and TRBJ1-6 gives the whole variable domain GAGVSQSPSNKVTEKGKDVELRCDPISGHTALYWYRQSLGQGLEFLIYFQGNSAPDKSGLPSDRFSAERTGGSVSTLTIQRTQQEDSAVYLCASSLAPGGATSPLHFGNGTRLTVT.

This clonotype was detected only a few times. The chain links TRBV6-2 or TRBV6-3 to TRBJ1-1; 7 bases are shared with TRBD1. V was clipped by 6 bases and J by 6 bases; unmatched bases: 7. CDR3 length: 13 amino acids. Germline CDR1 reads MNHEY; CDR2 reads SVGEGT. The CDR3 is CASSRQGKAEAFF. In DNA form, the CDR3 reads TGTGCCAGCAGCCGACAGGGAAAGGCTGAAGCTTTCTTT.

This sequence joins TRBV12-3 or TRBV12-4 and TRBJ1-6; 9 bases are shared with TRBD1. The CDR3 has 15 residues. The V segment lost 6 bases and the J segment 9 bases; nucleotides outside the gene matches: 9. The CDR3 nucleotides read TGTGCCAGCAGGCCTACCGGGACAGGGATTTCACCCCTCCACTTT. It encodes CASRPTGTGISPLHF.

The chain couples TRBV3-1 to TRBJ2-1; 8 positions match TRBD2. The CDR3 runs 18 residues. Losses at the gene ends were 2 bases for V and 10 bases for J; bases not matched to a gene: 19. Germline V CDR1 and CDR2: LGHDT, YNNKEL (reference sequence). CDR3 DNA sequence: TGTGCCAGCAGCCAATGGACTAGCAGCTTGTCACTACCCGACGAGCAGTTCTTC. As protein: CASSQWTSSLSLPDEQFF.

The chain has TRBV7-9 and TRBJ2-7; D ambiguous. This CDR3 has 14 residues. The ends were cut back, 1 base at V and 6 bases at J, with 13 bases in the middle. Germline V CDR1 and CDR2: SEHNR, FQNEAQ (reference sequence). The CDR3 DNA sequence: TGTGCCAGCAGCTTAGAGGCGTTCGCCCTCGAGCAGTACTTC. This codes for CASSLEAFALEQYF.

For the CDR3, the DNA is TGTGCCAGCAGTTTCAGGGAGTTTGACACTGAAGCTTTCTTT. Translated: CASSFREFDTEAFF. V is TRBV6-2 or TRBV6-3 and J is TRBJ1-1; D may be TRBD1 (5 bases). Germline V gives CDR1 MNHEY, CDR2 SVGEGT. V was pared by 4 bases and J by 3 bases, with 12 bases between. The CDR3 has 14 residues.

The CDR3 protein is CASSYSPGLGDNEQFF. CDR3 nucleotides: TGTGCCAGCAGTTACTCTCCGGGACTAGGGGACAATGAGCAGTTCTTC. J is TRBJ2-1 and V is TRBV6-5, with 8 bases that match TRBD2. The length of the CDR3 is 16 residues. Trimming at V came to 0 bases and at J to 5 bases, leaving 6 bases not matched to a gene. Germline-derived CDR1 and CDR2 are MNHEY and SVGAGI.

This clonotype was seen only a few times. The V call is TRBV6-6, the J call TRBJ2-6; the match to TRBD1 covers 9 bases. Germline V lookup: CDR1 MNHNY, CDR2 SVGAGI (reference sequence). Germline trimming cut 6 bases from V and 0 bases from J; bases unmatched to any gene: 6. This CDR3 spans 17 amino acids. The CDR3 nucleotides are TGTGCCAGCAGCACCCTGGGACAGGGCTCTGGGGCCAACGTCCTGACTTTC. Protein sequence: CASSTLGQGSGANVLTF.

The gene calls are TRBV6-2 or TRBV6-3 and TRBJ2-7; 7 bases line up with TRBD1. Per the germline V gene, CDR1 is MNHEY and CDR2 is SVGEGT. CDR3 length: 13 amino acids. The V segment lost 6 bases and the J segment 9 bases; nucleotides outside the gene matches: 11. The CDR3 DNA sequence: TGTGCCAGCAGCTCCCACGACAGGGTCGGGCAGTACTTC. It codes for CASSSHDRVGQYF.

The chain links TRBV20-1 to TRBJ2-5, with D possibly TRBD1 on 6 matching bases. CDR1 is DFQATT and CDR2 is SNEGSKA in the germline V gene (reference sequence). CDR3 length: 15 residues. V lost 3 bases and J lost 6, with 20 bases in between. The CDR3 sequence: CSASFRDKGEKTQYF. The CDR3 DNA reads TGCAGTGCTAGTTTTCGGGACAAAGGGGAGAAGACCCAGTACTTC.

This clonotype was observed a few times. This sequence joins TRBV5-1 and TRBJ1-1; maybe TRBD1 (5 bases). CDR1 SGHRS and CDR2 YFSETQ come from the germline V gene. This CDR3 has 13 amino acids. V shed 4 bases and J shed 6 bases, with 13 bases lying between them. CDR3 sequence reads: CASSRGPGAEAFF. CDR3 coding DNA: TGCGCCAGCAGCAGGGGCCCGGGTGCTGAAGCTTTCTTT.

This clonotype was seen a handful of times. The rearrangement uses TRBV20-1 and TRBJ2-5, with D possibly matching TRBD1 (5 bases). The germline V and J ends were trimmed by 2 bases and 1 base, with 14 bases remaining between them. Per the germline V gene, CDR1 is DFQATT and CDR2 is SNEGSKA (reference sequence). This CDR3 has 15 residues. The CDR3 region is CSARSVVRGQETQYF. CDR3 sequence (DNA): TGCAGTGCTAGAAGCGTAGTTAGGGGCCAAGAGACCCAGTACTTC.

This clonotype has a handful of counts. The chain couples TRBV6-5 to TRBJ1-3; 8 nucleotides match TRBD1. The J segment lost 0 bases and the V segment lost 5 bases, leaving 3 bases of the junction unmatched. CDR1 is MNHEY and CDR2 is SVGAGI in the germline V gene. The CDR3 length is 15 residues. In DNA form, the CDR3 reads TGTGCCAGCAGTCGACAGGGGACCTCTGGAAACACCATATATTTT. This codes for CASSRQGTSGNTIYF.

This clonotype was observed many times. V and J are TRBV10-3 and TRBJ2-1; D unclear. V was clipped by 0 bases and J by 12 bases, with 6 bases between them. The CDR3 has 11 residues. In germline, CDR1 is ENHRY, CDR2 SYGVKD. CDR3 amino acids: CAISESDAQFF. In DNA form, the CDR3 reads TGTGCCATCAGTGAGTCGGACGCGCAGTTCTTC.

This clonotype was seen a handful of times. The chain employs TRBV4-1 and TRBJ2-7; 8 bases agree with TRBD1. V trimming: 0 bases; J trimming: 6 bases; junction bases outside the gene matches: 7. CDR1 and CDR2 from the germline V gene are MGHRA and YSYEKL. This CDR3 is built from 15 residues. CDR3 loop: CASSQERTGSREQYF. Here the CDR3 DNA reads TGCGCCAGCAGCCAAGAAAGGACAGGGAGTCGCGAGCAGTACTTC.

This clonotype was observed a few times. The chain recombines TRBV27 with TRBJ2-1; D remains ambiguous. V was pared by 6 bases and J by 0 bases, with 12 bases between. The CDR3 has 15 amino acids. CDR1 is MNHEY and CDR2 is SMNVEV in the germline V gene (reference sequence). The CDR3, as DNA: TGTGCCAGCAGAGGATACGTAGTCTCCTACAATGAGCAGTTCTTC. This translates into CASRGYVVSYNEQFF.

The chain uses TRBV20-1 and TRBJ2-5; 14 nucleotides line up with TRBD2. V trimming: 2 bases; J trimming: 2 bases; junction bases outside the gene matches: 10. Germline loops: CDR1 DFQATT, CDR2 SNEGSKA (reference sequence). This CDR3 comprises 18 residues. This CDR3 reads CSARIRLAGGLVQETQYF. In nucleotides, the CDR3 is TGCAGTGCTAGAATCCGACTAGCGGGAGGGTTAGTTCAAGAGACCCAGTACTTC.

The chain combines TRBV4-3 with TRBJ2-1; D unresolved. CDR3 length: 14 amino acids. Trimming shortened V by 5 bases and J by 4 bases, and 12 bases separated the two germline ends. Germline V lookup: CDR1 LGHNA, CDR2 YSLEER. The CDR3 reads CASSAELLYNEQFF. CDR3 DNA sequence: TGCGCCAGCAGCGCGGAACTTTTATACAATGAGCAGTTCTTC.

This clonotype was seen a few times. CDR3 in DNA: TGCAGTGCTAGTTGGGAGGGATATGGCTACACCTTC. Protein: CSASWEGYGYTF. The rearrangement links TRBV20-1 to TRBJ1-2; D unresolved. V gave up 3 bases and J gave up 5 bases, with 10 bases separating them. The CDR3 runs 12 residues. In germline, CDR1 is DFQATT, CDR2 SNEGSKA (reference sequence).

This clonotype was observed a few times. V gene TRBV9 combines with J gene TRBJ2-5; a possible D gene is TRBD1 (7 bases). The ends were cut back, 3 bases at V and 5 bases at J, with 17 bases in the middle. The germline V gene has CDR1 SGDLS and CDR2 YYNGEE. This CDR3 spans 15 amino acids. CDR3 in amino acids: CASSARGGGVETQYF. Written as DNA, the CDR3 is TGTGCCAGCAGCGCTAGAGGAGGGGGCGTGGAGACCCAGTACTTC.

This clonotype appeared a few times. The CDR3 spells CSAREPVVGFEQYF. CDR3 sequence (DNA): TGCAGTGCTAGAGAGCCCGTAGTCGGGTTCGAGCAGTACTTC. The J gene is TRBJ2-7, the V gene TRBV20-1; no clear D. V lost 0 bases and J 6 bases, leaving 15 bases between the germline ends. This CDR3 has 14 amino acids. Germline values: CDR1 DFQATT, CDR2 SNEGSKA (reference sequence).

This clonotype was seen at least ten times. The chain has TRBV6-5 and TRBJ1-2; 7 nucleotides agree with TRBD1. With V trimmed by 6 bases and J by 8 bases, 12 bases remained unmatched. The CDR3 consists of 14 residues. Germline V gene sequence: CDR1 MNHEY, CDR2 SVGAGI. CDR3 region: CASRTTGKGSGYTF. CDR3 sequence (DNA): TGTGCCAGCAGGACGACAGGGAAAGGTTCGGGCTACACCTTC.

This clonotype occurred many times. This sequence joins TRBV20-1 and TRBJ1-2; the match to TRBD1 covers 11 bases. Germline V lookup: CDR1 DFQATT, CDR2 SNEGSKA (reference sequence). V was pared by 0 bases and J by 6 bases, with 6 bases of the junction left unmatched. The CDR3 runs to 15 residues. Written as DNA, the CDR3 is TGCAGTGCTAGAGATCCGGACAGGGGGCTTCATGGCTACACCTTC. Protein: CSARDPDRGLHGYTF.

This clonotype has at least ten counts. CDR3 in amino acids: CASSSPAGGHYEQFF. The CDR3 DNA sequence: TGTGCCAGCAGCTCACCGGCGGGAGGGCACTATGAGCAGTTCTTC. The chain carries TRBV13 and TRBJ2-1, with 9 bases that match TRBD2. Germline V gene data show CDR1 as PRHDT and CDR2 as FYEKMQ (reference sequence). V lost 4 bases and J lost 8; bases outside the gene matches: 9. This CDR3 comprises 15 residues.

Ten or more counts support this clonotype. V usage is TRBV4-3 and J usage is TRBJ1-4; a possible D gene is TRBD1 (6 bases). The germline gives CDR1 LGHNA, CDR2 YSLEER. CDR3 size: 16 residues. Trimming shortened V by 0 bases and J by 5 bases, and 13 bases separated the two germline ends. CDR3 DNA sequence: TGCGCCAGCAGCCAAGATTTCCGGGGGGCAAATGAAAAACTGTTTTTT. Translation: CASSQDFRGANEKLFF.

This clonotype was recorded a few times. CDR3 nucleotides: TGTGCCAGCAGTGCCCCTGCTGCGCACGAGCAGTACTTC. This gives the protein CASSAPAAHEQYF. The chain couples TRBV25-1 to TRBJ2-7; D is undetermined. In germline, CDR1 is MGHDK, CDR2 SYGVNS. This CDR3 is 13 amino acids long. Trimming removed 4 bases at V and 5 bases at J, with 12 bases between.